This T cell receptor beta chain was sequenced in a study of blood T cell repertoires in COVID-19. The CDR3 extends over 17 amino acids. CDR1 is SGHNT, CDR2 YYREEE, per germline (reference sequence). The V and J ends lost 5 bases and 3 bases respectively, with 18 bases between them. TCRdb keeps only in-frame clones here, not all; method: immunoSEQ multiplex PCR. There are over 250,000 clones in the sample; roughly nine tenths occur only once, and about 2.7% lies in the top ten. V is TRBV5-4 and J is TRBJ2-6, with D possibly matching TRBD1 (6 bases). Sequenced: PBMCs or T cells enriched from blood (not recorded which). The sequence came from a young woman who had recovered from COVID-19. CDR3 sequence (DNA): TGTGCCAGCAGTAGGCAGGGGTCGGGTTTTGGGGCCAACGTCCTGACTTTC. It encodes CASSRQGSGFGANVLTF.